This is a list of T cell receptor beta chains from one sample in a study of blood T cell repertoires in COVID-19. This table comes from immunoSEQ multiplex PCR, and its TCRdb copy is limited to in-frame clones, with some not included. The sample shows over 250,000 clones, around 87% of them seen only once. The material sequenced was PBMCs or T cells enriched from blood (not recorded which). Receptors originate from a woman younger than 45 who had recovered from COVID-19. The CDR3 runs from the conserved cysteine through the conserved F or W. D genes are given only for firm matches. Clone size is not always given. Where it is, it says once, few, many or a class for expanded clones.

cdr3_length | d_call | j_call | v_call | clone_size | cdr3_nt | cdr3_aa
15 | - | TRBJ1-2 | TRBV6-4 | - | TGTGCCAGCCACGCCGACGGGGGGGCCAGGGGCGGCTACACCTTC | CASHADGGARGGYTF
12 | - | TRBJ1-1 | TRBV12-3/TRBV12-4 | - | TGTGCCAGCAGTTCCGGACAGCTTCAAGCTTTCTTT | CASSSGQLQAFF
15 | - | TRBJ1-2 | TRBV5-1 | - | TGCGCCAGCAGCTTGGGTAGGAGCCCTAACTATGGCTACACCTTC | CASSLGRSPNYGYTF
14 | - | TRBJ2-3 | TRBV7-9 | once | TGTGCCAGCAGCGTGACAGGCGGGCGGGATACGCAGTATTTT | CASSVTGGRDTQYF
13 | TRBD1 | TRBJ1-5 | TRBV28 | - | TGTGCCAGCGGGGGACAGGGCTACCAGCCCCAGCATTTT | CASGGQGYQPQHF
13 | - | TRBJ1-2 | TRBV11-1 | - | TGTGCCAGCAGCTTAGATCCCGAGAATGGCTACACCTTC | CASSLDPENGYTF
15 | - | TRBJ2-3 | TRBV4-2 | - | TGTGCCAGCTCCAAGAAAGAGGGAATCACAGATACGCAGTATTTT | CASSKKEGITDTQYF
15 | - | TRBJ2-7 | TRBV27 | - | TGTGCCAGCAGTTTACAGGGCGCCCGGTCCTACGAGCAGTACTTC | CASSLQGARSYEQYF
16 | - | TRBJ2-7 | TRBV6-5 | - | TGTGCCAGCAGTTACATTTTCCAGGGGATAACCTACGAGCAGTACTTC | CASSYIFQGITYEQYF
13 | TRBD1 | TRBJ1-2 | TRBV28 | - | TGTGCCAGCAGTTTACTGGCAGGGGGCCGCGTCACCTTC | CASSLLAGGRVTF
17 | - | TRBJ1-6 | TRBV9 | - | TGTGCCAGCAGCGTAGATGAAGGGGGACTACATAATTCACCCCTCCACTTT | CASSVDEGGLHNSPLHF
15 | TRBD1 | TRBJ1-6 | TRBV25-1 | - | TGTGCCAGCAGTGGGCAGACAGGGCGAAATTCACCCCTCCACTTT | CASSGQTGRNSPLHF
13 | TRBD1 | TRBJ1-2 | TRBV5-1 | - | TGCGCCAGCAGCTTGCGGACAGGCTATGGCTACACCTTC | CASSLRTGYGYTF
13 | TRBD2 | TRBJ2-1 | TRBV4-2 | - | TGTGCCAGCAGCCAAGAAAGTGCGGGGGGCCTGTTCTTC | CASSQESAGGLFF
13 | TRBD2 | TRBJ2-7 | TRBV5-1 | - | TGCGCCAGCAGCCAGGGACTAGCGGGGGAGCAGTACTTC | CASSQGLAGEQYF
18 | - | TRBJ1-6 | TRBV5-8 | - | TGTGCCAGCAGCTTGGCTCGGGGGATCGGGCTCTATAATTCACCCCTCCACTTT | CASSLARGIGLYNSPLHF
15 | TRBD1 | TRBJ2-1 | TRBV7-3 | - | TGTGCCAGCAGCTTAAATGGGGACAGCCACAATGAGCAGTTCTTC | CASSLNGDSHNEQFF
14 | TRBD2 | TRBJ2-1 | TRBV24-1 | once | TGTGCCACCAGTGACGGACTAGCGTACAATGAGCAGTTCTTC | CATSDGLAYNEQFF
14 | TRBD1 | TRBJ1-1 | TRBV7-2 | once | TGTGCCAGCAGCCCCGGACAGGGGAGGACTGAAGCTTTCTTT | CASSPGQGRTEAFF
15 | TRBD1 | TRBJ1-5 | TRBV7-2 | - | TGTGCCAGCAGCTTAGGGGACAGGGGAAATCAGCCCCAGCATTTT | CASSLGDRGNQPQHF
16 | TRBD2 | TRBJ2-5 | TRBV10-1 | - | TGCGCCAGCAGTGAGTGGACTAGCGGGGGGCAAGAGACCCAGTACTTC | CASSEWTSGGQETQYF
11 | - | TRBJ2-7 | TRBV27 | few | TGTGCCAGCAGTCCAGGGGCCGAGCAGTACTTC | CASSPGAEQYF
13 | - | TRBJ1-2 | TRBV7-9 | - | TGTGCCAGCAGATATCCGGGGGGAAATGGCTACACCTTC | CASRYPGGNGYTF
17 | TRBD1 | TRBJ2-7 | TRBV19 | once | TGTGCCAGTAGTCTGCAAAGACCCGGGACAGGGGCACTCGAGCAGTACTTC | CASSLQRPGTGALEQYF
11 | - | TRBJ2-7 | TRBV10-3 | - | TGTGCCATCAGTGACATCCACGAGCAGTACTTC | CAISDIHEQYF
12 | - | TRBJ1-1 | TRBV28 | - | TGTGCCAGCAGACCTCAGGGGCTTGAAGCTTTCTTT | CASRPQGLEAFF
13 | - | TRBJ1-5 | TRBV20-1 | - | TGCAGTGCTAGTCAGGGTAGCAATCAGCCCCAGCATTTT | CSASQGSNQPQHF
14 | TRBD1 | TRBJ1-2 | TRBV5-1 | - | TGCGCCAGCAGCTTCGACAGGGATACCTATGGCTACACCTTC | CASSFDRDTYGYTF
15 | TRBD2 | TRBJ2-5 | TRBV4-2 | - | TGTGCCAGCAGCCAAGTAGAGAGCGGGGGAGAGACCCAGTACTTC | CASSQVESGGETQYF
14 | - | TRBJ2-5 | TRBV12-5 | - | TGTGCTAGTGGTTCCGAGCCGGGGAAAGAGACCCAGTACTTC | CASGSEPGKETQYF
16 | TRBD2 | TRBJ2-7 | TRBV6-1 | - | TGTGCCAGCAGTGAATTCGTCGGGACTACTATGTACGAGCAGTACTTC | CASSEFVGTTMYEQYF
18 | - | TRBJ2-7 | TRBV23-1 | - | TGCGCCAGCAGTCATCCGGCAGGAGGAGGATTCCTTGAGGACGAGCAGTACTTC | CASSHPAGGGFLEDEQYF
14 | TRBD2 | TRBJ2-1 | TRBV7-3 | - | TGTGCCACCCACGGGGGGGCCCCCTACAATGAGCAGTTCTTC | CATHGGAPYNEQFF
17 | - | TRBJ2-4 | TRBV7-2 | - | TGTGCCAGCAGCTTAGGAGGCGCGGGCCTAGCCAAAAACATTCAGTACTTC | CASSLGGAGLAKNIQYF
17 | TRBD2 | TRBJ2-3 | TRBV5-1 | - | TGCGCCAGCAGCTGGCCCCGCCAGCGGGGGAGCACAGATACGCAGTATTTT | CASSWPRQRGSTDTQYF
15 | - | TRBJ2-5 | TRBV5-8 | - | TGTGCCAGCAGCCCGGGACACCAGGTCCAAGAGACCCAGTACTTC | CASSPGHQVQETQYF
16 | - | TRBJ1-6 | TRBV4-1 | - | TGCGCCAGCCGCCGCGGGGAGAGAAGTTATAATTCACCCCTCCACTTT | CASRRGERSYNSPLHF
16 | TRBD2 | TRBJ2-3 | TRBV2 | once | TGTGCCAGCGGGGGGACTAGCGGCACTAGCACAGATACGCAGTATTTT | CASGGTSGTSTDTQYF
14 | TRBD1 | TRBJ1-2 | TRBV6-9 | - | TGTGCCAGCAGTTATACAGGGGAAACCTATGGCTACACCTTC | CASSYTGETYGYTF
16 | TRBD2 | TRBJ2-3 | TRBV6-2/TRBV6-3 | - | TGTGCCAGCAGTTACGGGGCTAGCGGGGGGACAGATACGCAGTATTTT | CASSYGASGGTDTQYF
14 | - | TRBJ1-1 | TRBV6-2/TRBV6-3 | few | TGTGCCAGCAGTTACTCGGGAGGGAACACTGAAGCTTTCTTT | CASSYSGGNTEAFF
16 | TRBD2 | TRBJ2-5 | TRBV7-6 | - | TGTGCCAGCAGCCCGAGGCGCTTAGCGGGACGAGAGACCCAGTACTTC | CASSPRRLAGRETQYF
13 | - | TRBJ1-6 | TRBV4-2 | once | TGTGCCAGCAGCCAAGGGAGTAATTCACCCCTCCACTTT | CASSQGSNSPLHF
18 | TRBD1 | TRBJ1-1 | TRBV11-2 | - | TGTGCCAGCAGCTTAGTTGTATCGGGACAGGGTCAACACACTGAAGCTTTCTTT | CASSLVVSGQGQHTEAFF
17 | - | TRBJ2-2 | TRBV5-1 | - | TGCGCCAGCAGCGAAACGCGACTAGAGACGAACACCGGGGAGCTGTTTTTT | CASSETRLETNTGELFF
14 | - | TRBJ1-6 | TRBV5-5 | - | TGTGCCAGCAGCTTGGAATCGCGGGGTTCACCCCTCCACTTT | CASSLESRGSPLHF
14 | - | TRBJ1-1 | TRBV28 | - | TGTGCCAGCAGTTTATCCAGGATGAACACTGAAGCTTTCTTT | CASSLSRMNTEAFF
18 | - | TRBJ2-6 | TRBV7-8 | - | TGTGCCAGCAGCCTCCAGGGCCTGGACCTCTCTGGGGCCAACGTCCTGACTTTC | CASSLQGLDLSGANVLTF
13 | - | TRBJ2-1 | TRBV14 | once | TGTGCCAGCGGATACGCAGGGATCAATGAGCAGTTCTTC | CASGYAGINEQFF
15 | - | TRBJ2-7 | TRBV10-3 | - | TGTGCCAGTAAAAAACGCGGGGACTTAGCCTACGAGCAGTACTTC | CASKKRGDLAYEQYF
14 | - | TRBJ2-1 | TRBV3-1/TRBV3-2 | - | TGTGCCAGCAGCCAAAATAGGGGTTACAATGAGCAGTTCTTC | CASSQNRGYNEQFF
13 | TRBD1 | TRBJ1-2 | TRBV29-1 | once | TGCAGCGATAACAGGGGAGACAACTATGGCTACACCTTC | CSDNRGDNYGYTF
15 | - | TRBJ2-7 | TRBV4-1 | - | TGCGCCAGCAGCCCTAGGAAGGAGAGCTCCTACGAGCAGTACTTC | CASSPRKESSYEQYF
13 | - | TRBJ2-7 | TRBV27 | - | TGTGCCAGCAGTTTGACTAGTTCCTACGAGCAGTACTTC | CASSLTSSYEQYF
17 | - | TRBJ2-2 | TRBV4-2 | - | TGTGCCAGCAGCCAAGACGTTCTAGGTAGCGCCGCCAGGGAGCTGTTTTTT | CASSQDVLGSAARELFF
15 | TRBD1 | TRBJ2-7 | TRBV28 | few | TGTGCCAGCGGATGGGGTGGGACAGATAATTACGAGCAGTACTTC | CASGWGGTDNYEQYF
14 | TRBD2 | TRBJ2-1 | TRBV6-2/TRBV6-3 | once | TGTGCCAGCAGTTCCCGCGGGGGGGCCAATGAGCAGTTCTTC | CASSSRGGANEQFF
15 | TRBD1 | TRBJ1-5 | TRBV2 | - | TGTGCCAGCTCCGGACAGGGGGGAGTTAATCAGCCCCAGCATTTT | CASSGQGGVNQPQHF
15 | TRBD2 | TRBJ2-3 | TRBV2 | - | TGTGCCAGCAGTACCACTAGCGGGAGCACAGATACGCAGTATTTT | CASSTTSGSTDTQYF
14 | - | TRBJ1-2 | TRBV6-4 | - | TGTGCCAGCAGTCCTCGTTCAGGGGAAGGTGGCTACACCTTC | CASSPRSGEGGYTF